This TCR beta chain was obtained from a study of OX40 agonist ivuxolimab in advanced cancers. Study information: The dose-escalation cohort had hepatocellular carcinoma, melanoma, renal cell or head and neck cancer.

The study, taken as a whole, reports: Expanded clones were, on average, more numerous in CD8+ T cells than in CD4+. Both CD4+ and CD8+ T cell populations in blood had undergone clonal expansion by week 6 at 0.1 to 3.0 mg/kg.

About this clone itself: Antigen unknown.

This table comes from immunoSEQ multiplex PCR, and its TCRdb copy is limited to in-frame clones, with some not included. Among tens of thousands of clones listed, approximately 86% were seen once. From germline, CDR1 is DFQATT and CDR2 SNEGSKA (reference sequence). The CDR3 loop spans 11 amino acids. Trimming shortened V by 3 bases and J by 4 bases, and 7 bases separated the two germline ends. Here the sequenced sample was CD4+ or CD8+ T cells sorted from blood, taken in a trial of the OX40 agonist ivuxolimab. The genes are TRBV20-1 and TRBJ2-7; D possibly uses TRBD1 or TRBD2 (5 bases each). The source of this sequence is an adult with an advanced solid tumor such as melanoma, head and neck, liver or kidney cancer. This chain's CDR3 is CSASGAYEQYF. CDR3 DNA: TGCAGTGCTAGCGGGGCTTACGAGCAGTACTTC.